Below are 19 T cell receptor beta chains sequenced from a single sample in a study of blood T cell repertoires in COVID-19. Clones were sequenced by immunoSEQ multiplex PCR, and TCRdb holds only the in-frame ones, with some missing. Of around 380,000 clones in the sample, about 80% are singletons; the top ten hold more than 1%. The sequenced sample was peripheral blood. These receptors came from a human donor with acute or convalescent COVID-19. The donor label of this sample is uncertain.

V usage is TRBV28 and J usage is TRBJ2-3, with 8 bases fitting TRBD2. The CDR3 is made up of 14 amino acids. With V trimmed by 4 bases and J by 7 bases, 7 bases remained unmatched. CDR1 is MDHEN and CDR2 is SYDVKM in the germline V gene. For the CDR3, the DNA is TGTGCCAGCAGTTCACGGACTAGCACGAATACGCAGTATTTT. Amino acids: CASSSRTSTNTQYF.

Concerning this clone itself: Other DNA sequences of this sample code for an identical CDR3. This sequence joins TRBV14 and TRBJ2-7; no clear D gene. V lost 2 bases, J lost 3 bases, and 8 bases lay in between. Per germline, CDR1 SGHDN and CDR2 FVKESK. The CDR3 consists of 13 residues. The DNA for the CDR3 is TGTGCCAGCAGCCAATACTCTCTCTACGAGCAGTACTTC. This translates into CASSQYSLYEQYF.

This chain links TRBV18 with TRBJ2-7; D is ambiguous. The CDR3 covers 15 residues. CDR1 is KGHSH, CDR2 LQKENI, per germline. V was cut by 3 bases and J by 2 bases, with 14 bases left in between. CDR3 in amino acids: CASSPTPGPTYEQYF. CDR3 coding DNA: TGTGCCAGCTCACCGACCCCTGGGCCCACCTACGAGCAGTACTTC. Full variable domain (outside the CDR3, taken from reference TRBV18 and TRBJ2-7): NAGVMQNPRHLVRRRGQEARLRCSPMKGHSHVYWYRQLPEEGLKFMVYLQKENIIDESGMPKERFSAEFPKEGPSILRIQQVVRGDSAAYFCASSPTPGPTYEQYFGPGTRLTVT.

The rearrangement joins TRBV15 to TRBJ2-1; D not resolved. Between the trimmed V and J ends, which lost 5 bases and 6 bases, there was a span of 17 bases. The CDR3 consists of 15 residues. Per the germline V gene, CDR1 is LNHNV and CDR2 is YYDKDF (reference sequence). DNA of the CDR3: TGTGCCACCAGCGAACACATAGCACTTTCCAATGAGCAGTTCTTC. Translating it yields CATSEHIALSNEQFF.

The CDR3 loop is CASSVVASVTGELFF. CDR3 coding DNA: TGTGCCAGCAGCGTAGTGGCTAGCGTTACCGGGGAGCTGTTTTTT. This chain links TRBV9 with TRBJ2-2, with D possibly being TRBD2 (6 bases). The ends were cut back, 0 bases at V and 5 bases at J, with 11 bases in the middle. The CDR3 length is 15 residues. Germline V gene sequence: CDR1 SGDLS, CDR2 YYNGEE.

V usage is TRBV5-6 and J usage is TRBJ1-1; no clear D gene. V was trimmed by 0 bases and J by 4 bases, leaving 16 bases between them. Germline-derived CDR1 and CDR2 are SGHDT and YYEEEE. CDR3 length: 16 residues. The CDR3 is CASSLGAGGLRTEAFF. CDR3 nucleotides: TGTGCCAGCAGCTTGGGGGCCGGCGGGCTGCGCACTGAAGCTTTCTTT.

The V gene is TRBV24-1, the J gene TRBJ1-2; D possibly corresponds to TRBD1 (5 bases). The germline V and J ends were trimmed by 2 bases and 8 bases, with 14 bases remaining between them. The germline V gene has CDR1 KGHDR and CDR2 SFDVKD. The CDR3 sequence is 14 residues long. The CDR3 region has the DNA TGTGCCACCAGTGATTCCCCCAGGGCTGTCGGCTACACCTTC. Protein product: CATSDSPRAVGYTF.

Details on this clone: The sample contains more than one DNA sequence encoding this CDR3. The CDR3 protein is CASSLAPGGYNEQFF. The CDR3, as DNA: TGCGCCAGCAGCTTGGCTCCGGGGGGGTACAATGAGCAGTTCTTC. The rearrangement uses TRBV5-1 and TRBJ2-1; 8 bases match TRBD2. CDR3 length: 15 residues. Trimming took 0 bases from V and 4 from J; bases not matched to a gene: 3. CDR1 and CDR2 from the germline V gene are SGHRS and YFSETQ.

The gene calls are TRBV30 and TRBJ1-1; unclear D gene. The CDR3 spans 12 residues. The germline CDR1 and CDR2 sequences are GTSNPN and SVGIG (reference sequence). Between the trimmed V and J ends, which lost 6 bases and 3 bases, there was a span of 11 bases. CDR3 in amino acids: CACSRGYTEAFF. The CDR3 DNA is TGTGCCTGTTCTAGAGGGTACACTGAAGCTTTCTTT.

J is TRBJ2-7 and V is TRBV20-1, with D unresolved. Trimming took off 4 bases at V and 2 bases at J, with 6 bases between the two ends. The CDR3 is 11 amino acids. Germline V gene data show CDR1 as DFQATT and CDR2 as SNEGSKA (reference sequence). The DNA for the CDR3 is TGCAGTGCTAATCTCGCCTACGAGCAGTACTTC. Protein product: CSANLAYEQYF.

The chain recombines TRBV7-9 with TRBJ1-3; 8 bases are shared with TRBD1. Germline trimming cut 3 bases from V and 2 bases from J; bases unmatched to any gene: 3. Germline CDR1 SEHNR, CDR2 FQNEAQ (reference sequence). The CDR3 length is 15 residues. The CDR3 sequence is CASSLTGVPGNTIYF. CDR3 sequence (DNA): TGTGCCAGCAGCTTGACAGGGGTTCCTGGAAACACCATATATTTT.

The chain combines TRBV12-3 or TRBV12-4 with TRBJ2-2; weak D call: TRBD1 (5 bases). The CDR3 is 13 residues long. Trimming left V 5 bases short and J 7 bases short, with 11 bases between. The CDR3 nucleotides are TGTGCCAGCAGTCCAGAAGGGGTCGGGGAGCTGTTTTTT. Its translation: CASSPEGVGELFF.

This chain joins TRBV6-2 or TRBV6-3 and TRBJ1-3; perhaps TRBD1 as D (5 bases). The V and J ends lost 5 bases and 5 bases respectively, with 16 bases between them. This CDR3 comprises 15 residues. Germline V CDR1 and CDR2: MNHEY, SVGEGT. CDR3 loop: CASSPIDSRRNTIYF. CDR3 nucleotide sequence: TGTGCCAGCAGTCCAATCGACAGTAGACGAAACACCATATATTTT.

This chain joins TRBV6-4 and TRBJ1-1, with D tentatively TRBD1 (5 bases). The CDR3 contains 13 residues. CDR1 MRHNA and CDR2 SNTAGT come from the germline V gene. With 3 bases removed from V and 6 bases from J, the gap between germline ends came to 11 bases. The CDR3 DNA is TGTGCCAGCAGTGAAGGACACTGGGCTGAAGCTTTCTTT. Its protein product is CASSEGHWAEAFF.

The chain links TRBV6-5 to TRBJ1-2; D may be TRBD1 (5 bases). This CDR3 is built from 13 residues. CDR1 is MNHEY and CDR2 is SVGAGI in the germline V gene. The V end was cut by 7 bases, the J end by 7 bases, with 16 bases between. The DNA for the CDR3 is TGTGCCAGCACTCCCAACTCAAGGGGTGGCTACACCTTC. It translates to CASTPNSRGGYTF.

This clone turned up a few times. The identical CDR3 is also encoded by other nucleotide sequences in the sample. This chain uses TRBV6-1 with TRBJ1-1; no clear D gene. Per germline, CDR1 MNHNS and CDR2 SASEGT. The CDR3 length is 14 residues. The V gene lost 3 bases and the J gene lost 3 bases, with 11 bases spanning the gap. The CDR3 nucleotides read TGTGCCAGCAGTGATCCGGGGTTATACACTGAAGCTTTCTTT. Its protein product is CASSDPGLYTEAFF.

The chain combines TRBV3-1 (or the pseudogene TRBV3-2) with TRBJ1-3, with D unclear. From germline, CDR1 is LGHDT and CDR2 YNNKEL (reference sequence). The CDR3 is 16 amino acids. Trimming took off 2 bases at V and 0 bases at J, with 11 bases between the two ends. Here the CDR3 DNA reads TGTGCCAGCAGCCAACACGGACTCATCTCTGGAAACACCATATATTTT. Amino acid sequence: CASSQHGLISGNTIYF.

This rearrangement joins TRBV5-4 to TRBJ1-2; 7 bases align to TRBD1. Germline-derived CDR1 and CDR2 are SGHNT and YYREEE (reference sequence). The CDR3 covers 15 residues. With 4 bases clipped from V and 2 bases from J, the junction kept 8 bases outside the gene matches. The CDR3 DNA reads TGTGCCAGCAGCGGGGGACAGCTAACAAACTATGGCTACACCTTC. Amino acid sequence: CASSGGQLTNYGYTF.

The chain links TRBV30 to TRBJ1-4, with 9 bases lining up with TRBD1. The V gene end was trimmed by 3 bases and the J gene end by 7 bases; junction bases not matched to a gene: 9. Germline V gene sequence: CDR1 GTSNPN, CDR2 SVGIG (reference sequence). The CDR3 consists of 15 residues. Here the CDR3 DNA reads TGTGCCTGGAGAGGACAGGGGATCAGGAGTGAAAAACTGTTTTTT. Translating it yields CAWRGQGIRSEKLFF. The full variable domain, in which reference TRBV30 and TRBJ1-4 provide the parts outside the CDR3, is SQTIHQWPATLVQPVGSPLSLECTVEGTSNPNLYWYRQAAGRGLQLLFYSVGIGQISSEVPQNLSASRPQDRQFILSSKKLLLSDSGFYLCAWRGQGIRSEKLFFGSGTQLSVL.